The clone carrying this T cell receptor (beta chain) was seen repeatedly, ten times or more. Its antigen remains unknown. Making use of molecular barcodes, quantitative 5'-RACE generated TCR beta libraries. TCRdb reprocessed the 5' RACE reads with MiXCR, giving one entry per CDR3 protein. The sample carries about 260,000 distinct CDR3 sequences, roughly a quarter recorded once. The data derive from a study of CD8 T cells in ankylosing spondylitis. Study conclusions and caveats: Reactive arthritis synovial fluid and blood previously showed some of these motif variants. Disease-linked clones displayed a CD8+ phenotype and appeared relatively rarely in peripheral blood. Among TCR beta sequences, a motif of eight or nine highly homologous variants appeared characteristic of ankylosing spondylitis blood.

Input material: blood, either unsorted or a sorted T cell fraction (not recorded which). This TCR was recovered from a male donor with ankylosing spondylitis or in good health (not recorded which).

This CDR3 reads CASSSGQGNTDTQYF. The CDR3 DNA reads TGTGCCAGCAGTTCGGGACAGGGAAACACAGATACGCAGTATTTT. The chain has TRBV12-3 or TRBV12-4 and TRBJ2-3; TRBD1 aligns across 9 bases. V gave up 4 bases and J gave up 2 bases; unmatched junction bases: 4. The CDR3 sequence is 15 residues long.